This T cell receptor beta chain was sequenced for a study of blood T cells in healthy people across ages (dated by TCRdb to 2014 to 2015). Looking at the study overall: Template switching captured roughly one uniquely barcoded TCR beta cDNA molecule per two T cells in model experiments. To track age-related changes in TCR beta repertoire diversity, the study relied on deep sequencing normalized with unique cDNA molecular identifiers. Donors were grouped into four age groups: young (average approximately 15 years), middle-aged (about 38), aged (around 62) and long-lived (just over 80). To avoid experimental bias, donors of different ages were distributed randomly across sequencing lanes. For two donors (one aged 18 to 29 and one aged 80 or older), the study analyzed two additional independent replicas of 1 million unique cDNA reads from the same blood draw. Here is what the overall study found, with its caveats: Compared with the aged group, the long-lived group had more naive CD4+ T cells, fewer expanded clones and increased TCR diversity, suggesting age selection. Estimates of total diversity based on one million sequenced T cells were regarded as lower bounds and as underestimates. There was a strong correlation between observed TCR beta diversity and the percentage of naive T cells measured by flow cytometry. Bulk unsorted PBMC profiling prevented conclusive comparison of naive and antigen-experienced compartments. Because the CMV infection status of the donors was unknown, age-related changes in expanded clonotypes may potentially have been confounded. Observed TCR beta diversity per million T cells fell roughly linearly with age, and a significant reduction was already apparent by age approximately 41.

Library generation was performed with 5' RACE. Sequenced using an Illumina HiSeq 2500. A second PCR of about 6 to 11 cycles was performed with a sample-barcoded 5' primer and a J-beta primer mix. A template-switch 5' adaptor carrying 12 random nucleotides introduced a unique molecular identifier onto each TCR beta cDNA molecule. Each sample yielded at least 3 million CDR3-containing paired-end reads. All of the RNA was converted into first-strand cDNA using the Mint cDNA synthesis kit, with a TRBC-specific oligonucleotide serving as the primer. All cDNA was treated with uracil-DNA glycosylase and then went through a first 18-cycle PCR with the universal primers M1SS and BC2_uni_R. As for how the authors treated the data: Normalization of each sample was performed by random selection of 1 million high-quality reads, each carrying a distinct molecular identifier. Instead of being binned into consensus sequences, reads that shared molecular identifiers were thrown out. MiTCR, with a Q25 quality threshold and the strictest error-elimination algorithm, was used for CDR3 identification, clonotype clustering and error correction. A nonparametric unseen species model with Euler transformation was used to estimate lower-bound total TCR beta diversity. TCRdb applied fastp at Q25 and MiXCR to the public reads, then kept only in-frame beta chains. CDR3 protein sequences are deduplicated, and each keeps its most common genes and DNA. TCRdb, rather than the study authors, made the V and J calls. Here the sample has 1.2 million to 1.5 million distinct CDR3 sequences; about 40% occur a single time. Under 8% of the sample is taken by the ten largest.

The roughly 39 donors, aged roughly 6 to 100 years, were systemically healthy Caucasian individuals from Russia. Approximately 9.3 milliliters of peripheral blood were drawn from each donor into EDTA-treated Vacutainer tubes. Ficoll-Paque density-gradient centrifugation was used to isolate PBMCs, with at least 6 million per sample. Trizol reagent was used to extract total RNA from PBMCs, with at least 5 micrograms per sample. For every donor, an aliquot of PBMCs went through flow cytometry to measure the percentages of naive CD45RAhigh/CD27high T cells. This clonotype has just a few counts. Its antigen is currently not known. The input lacks base qualities; no much larger clone sits a single base away. V sheds 0 bases and J sheds 3 bases, leaving 10 bases between their ends. Reading the germline V gene gives CDR1 SGHRS and CDR2 YFSETQ. From cysteine to phenylalanine, the CDR3 is 15 amino acids long. Only CDR3 DNA is held: 45 bases, read in frame from base 1.

The rearranged segments are TRBV5-1 and TRBJ2-1, with TRBD2 tentatively as D gene (5 bases match). Sample: blood. The clonotype comes from a woman under 30 in good health. This receptor carries the CDR3 CASSLGQAGYNEQFF. Here is the DNA: TGCGCCAGCAGCTTGGGGCAGGCGGGCTACAATGAGCAGTTCTTC.